Below are 32 T cell receptor beta chains sequenced from a single sample in a study of T cell changes during pregnancy in multiple sclerosis. The repertoire was sequenced with immunoSEQ multiplex PCR; TCRdb's copy has only in-frame clones and lacks some. The data hold some 60,000 clones, with around nine tenths observed a single time. Specimen: CD4+ T cells from peripheral blood mononuclear cells, collected in the third trimester of pregnancy. The receptors shown here come from a female donor with multiple sclerosis, enrolled in a pregnancy study.

The gene calls are TRBV19 and TRBJ1-2; D gene unclear. V lost 3 bases and J lost 2, with 7 bases in between. Germline-derived CDR1 and CDR2 are LNHDA and SQIVND (reference sequence). The CDR3 is 13 amino acids. This CDR3 reads CASSIEANYGYTF. The CDR3 DNA reads TGTGCCAGTAGTATTGAGGCAAACTATGGCTACACCTTC.

The chain carries TRBV7-8 and TRBJ1-1; no definite D call. The V end lost 1 base, the J end lost 3 bases, and 6 bases lay between the germline ends. Germline CDR1 reads SGHVS; CDR2 reads FQNEAQ. This CDR3 comprises 13 residues. The CDR3 nucleotides read TGTGCCAGCAGCTTAGTTCTCTACACTGAAGCTTTCTTT. As protein: CASSLVLYTEAFF.

This clone has only a few counts. DNA of the CDR3: TGTGCCAGCTCACAAGGACAGGGAGATATGAACACTGAAGCTTTCTTT. Its protein is CASSQGQGDMNTEAFF. This chain joins TRBV18 and TRBJ1-1; 8 nucleotides match TRBD1. Germline V gene sequence: CDR1 KGHSH, CDR2 LQKENI. With V trimmed by 4 bases and J by 0 bases, 7 bases remained unmatched. The CDR3 covers 16 residues.

This clone was recorded once. The chain has TRBV9 and TRBJ1-1; unclear D gene. The V and J ends lost 0 bases and 0 bases respectively, with 9 bases between them. Germline lookup yields CDR1 SGDLS and CDR2 YYNGEE. The CDR3 sequence is 15 residues long. This CDR3 is CASSVVEGLNTEAFF. The CDR3 region has the DNA TGTGCCAGCAGCGTAGTGGAGGGCCTGAACACTGAAGCTTTCTTT. Complete variable domain (other parts from reference TRBV9 and TRBJ1-1): DSGVTQTPKHLITATGQRVTLRCSPRSGDLSVYWYQQSLDQGLQFLIQYYNGEERAKGNILERFSAQQFPDLHSELNLSSLELGDSALYFCASSVVEGLNTEAFFGQGTRLTVV.

The chain has TRBV7-7 and TRBJ1-4, with 7 bases fitting TRBD1. Germline V gene lookup returns CDR1 SSHAT and CDR2 FNYEAQ (reference sequence). Trimming took 3 bases from V and 11 from J; bases not matched to a gene: 9. This CDR3 region has 14 residues. In nucleotides, the CDR3 is TGTGCCAGCAGCTTCAGACAGGGAATCGGGAAACTGTTTTTT. It translates to CASSFRQGIGKLFF. The complete variable domain, with remaining parts taken from reference TRBV7-7 and TRBJ1-4, reads GAGVSQSPRYKVTKRGQDVTLRCDPISSHATLYWYQQALGQGPEFLTYFNYEAQPDKSGLPSDRFSAERPEGSISTLTIQRTEQRDSAMYRCASSFRQGIGKLFFGSGTQLSVL.

The chain carries TRBV7-6 and TRBJ1-6; 12 bases are a match to TRBD1. The junction had 19 bases not matched to a gene; V was cut back by 5 bases and J by 8 bases. Looked up from germline, CDR1 is SGHVS and CDR2 is FNYEAQ. The CDR3 is 20 amino acids. This chain's CDR3 is CASSPREGTGGAWPDSPLHF. CDR3 nucleotide sequence: TGTGCCAGCAGCCCCAGAGAGGGGACAGGGGGCGCTTGGCCTGATTCACCCCTCCACTTT.

V gene TRBV29-1 combines with J gene TRBJ2-4; 7 positions match TRBD2. V was clipped by 7 bases and J by 5 bases; unmatched bases: 8. CDR1 and CDR2 (germline): SQVTM, ANQGSEA. The CDR3 is made up of 13 amino acids. CDR3 DNA sequence: TGCAGCGCTGGGTTAAGCGGGGAAAACATTCAGTACTTC. It codes for CSAGLSGENIQYF.

This chain connects TRBV7-2 to TRBJ2-7; 10 bases match TRBD2. CDR1 is SGHTA, CDR2 FQGNSA, per germline. J gave up 4 bases and V 0 bases, and 6 bases lay outside the gene matches. This CDR3 is 16 amino acids long. CDR3: CASSLAPSGSGYEQYF. The CDR3 DNA is TGTGCCAGCAGCTTAGCGCCTAGCGGGAGTGGGTACGAGCAGTACTTC. Full variable domain (outside the CDR3, taken from reference TRBV7-2 and TRBJ2-7): GAGVSQSPSNKVTEKGKDVELRCDPISGHTALYWYRQSLGQGLEFLIYFQGNSAPDKSGLPSDRFSAERTGGSVSTLTIQRTQQEDSAVYLCASSLAPSGSGYEQYFGPGTRLTVT.

This chain uses TRBV30 with TRBJ2-7; perhaps TRBD1 as D (5 bases). CDR1 GTSNPN and CDR2 SVGIG come from the germline V gene (reference sequence). V was cut by 1 base and J by 0 bases, with 10 bases left in between. The CDR3 extends over 14 amino acids. CDR3 coding DNA: TGTGCCTGGAGTGGACAGCAGAGCTCCTACGAGCAGTACTTC. Encoded protein: CAWSGQQSSYEQYF. Supplemented by reference TRBV30 and TRBJ2-7, the full variable domain reads SQTIHQWPATLVQPVGSPLSLECTVEGTSNPNLYWYRQAAGRGLQLLFYSVGIGQISSEVPQNLSASRPQDRQFILSSKKLLLSDSGFYLCAWSGQQSSYEQYFGPGTRLTVT.

This clone occurred once. V usage is TRBV5-1 and J usage is TRBJ1-1; D is ambiguous. V was cut by 4 bases and J by 4 bases, with 11 bases left in between. Germline V lookup: CDR1 SGHRS, CDR2 YFSETQ. The CDR3 length is 13 residues. CDR3: CASSPQEVTEAFF. The DNA of the CDR3 is TGCGCCAGCAGCCCTCAGGAGGTCACTGAAGCTTTCTTT. Full variable domain (missing parts from reference TRBV5-1 and TRBJ1-1): KAGVTQTPRYLIKTRGQQVTLSCSPISGHRSVSWYQQTPGQGLQFLFEYFSETQRNKGNFPGRFSGRQFSNSRSEMNVSTLELGDSALYLCASSPQEVTEAFFGQGTRLTVV.

This rearrangement joins TRBV19 to TRBJ2-5; weak D call: TRBD1 (6 bases). V was cut by 5 bases and J by 1 base, with 8 bases left in between. This CDR3 is 13 amino acids long. CDR1 is LNHDA and CDR2 is SQIVND in the germline V gene (reference sequence). CDR3 sequence (DNA): TGTGCCAGTAGTGTGACAGGCCAAGAGACCCAGTACTTC. It encodes CASSVTGQETQYF.

V usage is TRBV30 and J usage is TRBJ2-5; 13 bases map to TRBD2. The germline CDR1 and CDR2 sequences are GTSNPN and SVGIG (reference sequence). This CDR3 spans 14 amino acids. V shed 3 bases, J shed 5 bases, and the junction held 3 bases outside the gene matches. The CDR3 spells CAWRLAGGGETQYF. As DNA, the CDR3 is TGTGCCTGGAGACTAGCGGGAGGGGGGGAGACCCAGTACTTC.

The CDR3 protein is CASSSQSEGEQYF. In DNA form, the CDR3 reads TGTGCCAGCAGTTCCCAATCCGAGGGTGAGCAGTACTTC. The chain joins TRBV7-3 to TRBJ2-7, with D tentatively TRBD2 (5 bases). This CDR3 is 13 amino acids long. Germline V lookup: CDR1 SGHTA, CDR2 FQGTGA. Trimming took off 6 bases at V and 7 bases at J, with 16 bases between the two ends.

The chain carries TRBV10-1 and TRBJ1-2; 9 bases align to TRBD1. J was trimmed by 4 bases and V by 3 bases; bases with no gene match: 6. CDR1 is WNHNN and CDR2 is SYGVQD in the germline V gene (reference sequence). This CDR3 region has 15 residues. The CDR3 here is CASSDSTGGIYGYTF. In DNA form, the CDR3 reads TGCGCCAGCAGTGATTCAACAGGGGGCATCTATGGCTACACCTTC.

The rearrangement uses TRBV6-4 and TRBJ2-1; 9 nucleotides line up with TRBD2. The trim removed 1 base at V and 7 bases at J, leaving 2 bases unmatched. The CDR3 has 14 residues. CDR1 and CDR2 from the germline V gene are MRHNA and SNTAGT. As DNA, the CDR3 is TGTGCCAGCAGTGACTGGCTAGCGGGAAATGAGCAGTTCTTC. Protein sequence: CASSDWLAGNEQFF.

The chain has TRBV2 and TRBJ1-2; TRBD1 matches at 12 bases. Germline V gene data show CDR1 as SNHLY and CDR2 as FYNNEI. The V segment lost 5 bases and the J segment 5 bases; nucleotides outside the gene matches: 6. The CDR3 spans 15 residues. The CDR3 DNA reads as TGTGCCAGCAGTCCGCCGGGACAGGGGGCGTATGGCTACACCTTC. Protein sequence: CASSPPGQGAYGYTF.

The V call is TRBV20-1, the J call TRBJ1-2, with D perhaps TRBD1 (6 bases). V was shortened by 5 bases and J by 13 bases, with 17 bases between the two germline ends. This CDR3 region has 11 residues. Germline V gene sequence: CDR1 DFQATT, CDR2 SNEGSKA (reference sequence). CDR3 residues: CSAWDTPRVTF. DNA of the CDR3: TGCAGTGCTTGGGACACGCCGAGGGTCACCTTC.

The chain couples TRBV10-1 to TRBJ1-3; 7 nucleotides align to TRBD1. The germline V gene encodes CDR1 WNHNN and CDR2 SYGVQD (reference sequence). V dropped 5 bases and J dropped 0; count of bases not matched to a gene: 1. The CDR3 extends over 14 amino acids. The CDR3 DNA is TGCGCCAGCAGTCCAGGGGGCTCTGGAAACACCATATATTTT. As protein: CASSPGGSGNTIYF.

The chain uses TRBV25-1 and TRBJ2-1, with D hard to call. V was cut by 2 bases and J by 0 bases, with 14 bases left in between. The CDR3 spans 17 residues. CDR1 is MGHDK, CDR2 SYGVNS, per germline. CDR3 in amino acids: CASSEAFASNSYNEQFF. DNA for the CDR3: TGTGCCAGCAGTGAAGCTTTCGCCAGTAACTCCTACAATGAGCAGTTCTTC.

The V and J genes are TRBV6-6 and TRBJ1-1; D remains unclear. CDR1 and CDR2 from the germline V gene are MNHNY and SVGAGI (reference sequence). The CDR3 covers 15 residues. V was trimmed by 0 bases and J by 3 bases, leaving 11 bases between them. The CDR3 nucleotides read TGTGCCAGCAGTTACTCGGGGATGGGAGACACTGAAGCTTTCTTT. It is translated as CASSYSGMGDTEAFF.

V and J are TRBV7-9 and TRBJ2-7, with 10 bases matching TRBD2. Trimming at V came to 6 bases and at J to 2 bases, leaving 4 bases not matched to a gene. The CDR3 totals 14 residues. Germline CDR1 and CDR2: SEHNR and FQNEAQ (reference sequence). DNA of the CDR3: TGTGCCAGCAGGCCGGGACTAGCGACCTACGAGCAGTACTTC. The encoded protein is CASRPGLATYEQYF. Looking up the rest from reference TRBV7-9 and TRBJ2-7 gives the full variable domain: DTGVSQNPRHKITKRGQNVTFRCDPISEHNRLYWYRQTLGQGPEFLTYFQNEAQLEKSRLLSDRFSAERPKGSFSTLEIQRTEQGDSAMYLCASRPGLATYEQYFGPGTRLTVT.

The chain couples TRBV4-1 to TRBJ2-7, with 8 bases lining up with TRBD2. The CDR3 has 16 amino acids. Per the germline V gene, CDR1 is MGHRA and CDR2 is YSYEKL. J was trimmed by 1 base and V by 0 bases; bases with no gene match: 5. Written as DNA, the CDR3 is TGCGCCAGCAGCCAAGATCTCGGACTAGCATCCTACGAGCAGTACTTC. It is translated as CASSQDLGLASYEQYF.

The chain couples TRBV6-5 to TRBJ2-2; 7 bases fit TRBD1. Germline V lookup: CDR1 MNHEY, CDR2 SVGAGI. This CDR3 is 14 amino acids long. Trimming took 6 bases from V and 7 from J; bases not matched to a gene: 8. The chain's CDR3 is CASRRQGRIGELFF. The CDR3 region has the DNA TGTGCCAGCAGGCGACAGGGCAGGATCGGGGAGCTGTTTTTT.

The chain links TRBV6-5 to TRBJ1-1; 9 nucleotides match TRBD1. V trimming: 2 bases; J trimming: 4 bases; junction bases outside the gene matches: 5. From germline, CDR1 is MNHEY and CDR2 SVGAGI. The CDR3 loop spans 15 amino acids. CDR3 nucleotide sequence: TGTGCCAGCAGTTACCGCCGGGACAGGGTCACTGAAGCTTTCTTT. It yields the protein CASSYRRDRVTEAFF.

This chain's CDR3 is CASSFGQGSSQPQHF. CDR3 DNA: TGTGCCAGCAGTTTCGGGCAGGGTTCGTCACAGCCCCAGCATTTT. This chain connects TRBV27 to TRBJ1-5; possibly TRBD1 for D (5 bases). V lost 3 bases, J lost 7 bases, and 16 bases lay in between. CDR1 and CDR2 (germline): MNHEY, SMNVEV (reference sequence). This CDR3 has 15 residues.

The rearrangement uses TRBV7-9 and TRBJ1-1; a weak D match, TRBD1 (6 bases). V was trimmed by 6 bases and J by 6 bases, leaving 14 bases between them. This CDR3 is 13 amino acids long. Germline-derived CDR1 and CDR2 are SEHNR and FQNEAQ (reference sequence). CDR3 sequence reads: CASREGGRSEAFF. The CDR3 region has the DNA TGTGCCAGCAGAGAGGGGGGGCGATCTGAAGCTTTCTTT.

The chain recombines TRBV5-8 with TRBJ1-2; 10 bases align to TRBD1. The V gene's germline CDR1 is SGHTS and CDR2 YDEGEE. This CDR3 is 14 amino acids long. With V trimmed by 6 bases and J by 7 bases, 9 bases remained unmatched. CDR3 loop: CASNPDRGNFGYTF. The CDR3 DNA follows: TGTGCCAGCAACCCGGACAGGGGGAATTTTGGCTACACCTTC.

This chain links TRBV2 with TRBJ2-5; 14 bases map to TRBD2. V gave up 6 bases and J gave up 2 bases; unmatched junction bases: 2. CDR1 and CDR2 from the germline V gene are SNHLY and FYNNEI. CDR3 size: 15 residues. CDR3 region: CASRGLAGVQETQYF. The CDR3 nucleotides read TGTGCCAGCAGGGGACTAGCGGGGGTACAAGAGACCCAGTACTTC.

This chain joins TRBV30 and TRBJ1-3; 9 nucleotides align to TRBD1. The germline V gene has CDR1 GTSNPN and CDR2 SVGIG (reference sequence). This CDR3 has 13 amino acids. The V and J ends lost 6 bases and 2 bases, in that order; junction bases with no gene match: 2. CDR3 sequence reads: CACRTGAGNTIYF. CDR3 sequence (DNA): TGTGCCTGCCGGACAGGGGCTGGAAACACCATATATTTT. Full variable domain (remainder filled in from reference TRBV30 and TRBJ1-3): SQTIHQWPATLVQPVGSPLSLECTVEGTSNPNLYWYRQAAGRGLQLLFYSVGIGQISSEVPQNLSASRPQDRQFILSSKKLLLSDSGFYLCACRTGAGNTIYFGEGSWLTVV.

The chain carries TRBV9 and TRBJ2-5; 11 bases fit TRBD2. The CDR3 extends over 16 amino acids. Germline CDR1 SGDLS, CDR2 YYNGEE. Trimming removed 0 bases from V and 1 base from J; junction bases left unmatched: 2. CDR3 nucleotides: TGTGCCAGCAGCGTAGCGACTAGCGGGGCCCAAGAGACCCAGTACTTC. As protein: CASSVATSGAQETQYF.

DNA of the CDR3: TGCAGCGTTGAAGATGGTGGCCGAGGAAACACCATATATTTT. Translation gives CSVEDGGRGNTIYF. The V and J genes are TRBV29-1 and TRBJ1-3; D unresolved. V was pared by 0 bases and J by 4 bases, with 10 bases between. In germline, CDR1 is SQVTM, CDR2 ANQGSEA. This CDR3 is built from 14 residues.

The V gene is TRBV7-9, the J gene TRBJ2-7; TRBD2 agrees at 9 bases. Germline V gene lookup returns CDR1 SEHNR and CDR2 FQNEAQ (reference sequence). The CDR3 totals 15 residues. V trimming: 0 bases; J trimming: 5 bases; junction bases outside the gene matches: 5. CDR3 nucleotides: TGTGCCAGCAGCTTAGCCGGGACTAGCAACCACGAGCAGTACTTC. It codes for CASSLAGTSNHEQYF.